The sequence of this T cell receptor beta chain was determined in a study of shared T cell receptors in the human thymus. Per germline, CDR1 SNHLY and CDR2 FYNNEI. This CDR3 has 13 amino acids. Trimming shortened V by 11 bases and J by 6 bases, and 19 bases separated the two germline ends. Measured with immunoSEQ multiplex PCR; TCRdb has only the in-frame clones, and not every one. The sample carries roughly 560,000 clones, approximately 78% recorded once. The same specimen was also included in a second study, on human thymus T cells. That source adds: Healthy Finnish infants undergoing corrective surgery for congenital heart defects were used as donors. Resections from corrective heart surgery provided thymus tissue. Biased V and J segment usage appeared in thymus and peripheral blood. Among unrelated individuals, related research reported thymic repertoires that overlapped highly.

Sequencing input: thymocytes. V is TRBV2 and J is TRBJ1-2, with D unresolved. This clonotype was sampled from a boy under two years old with a congenital heart defect. The CDR3 loop reads CARFPLSGNGYTF. The CDR3 DNA follows: TGTGCCCGCTTCCCTCTGTCGGGAAATGGCTACACCTTC.